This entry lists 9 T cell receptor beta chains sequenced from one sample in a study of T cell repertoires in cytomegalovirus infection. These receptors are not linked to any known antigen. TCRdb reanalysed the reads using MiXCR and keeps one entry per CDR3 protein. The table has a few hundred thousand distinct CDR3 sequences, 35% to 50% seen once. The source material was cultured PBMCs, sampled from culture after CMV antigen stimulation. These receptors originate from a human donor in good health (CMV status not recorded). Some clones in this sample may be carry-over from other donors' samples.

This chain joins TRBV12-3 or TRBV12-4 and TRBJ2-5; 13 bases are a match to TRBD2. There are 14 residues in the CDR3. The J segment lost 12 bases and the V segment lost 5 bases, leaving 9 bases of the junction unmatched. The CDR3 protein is CASSLGLAGVNKYF. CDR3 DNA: TGTGCCAGCAGTCTTGGACTAGCGGGGGTAAATAAGTACTTC.

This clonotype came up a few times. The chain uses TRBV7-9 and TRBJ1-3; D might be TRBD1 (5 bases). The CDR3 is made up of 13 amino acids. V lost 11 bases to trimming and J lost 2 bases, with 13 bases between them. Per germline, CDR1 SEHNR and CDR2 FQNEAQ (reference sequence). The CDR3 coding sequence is TGTGCCGCCGGGAGGGGACCTGGAAACACCATATATTTT. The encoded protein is CAAGRGPGNTIYF.

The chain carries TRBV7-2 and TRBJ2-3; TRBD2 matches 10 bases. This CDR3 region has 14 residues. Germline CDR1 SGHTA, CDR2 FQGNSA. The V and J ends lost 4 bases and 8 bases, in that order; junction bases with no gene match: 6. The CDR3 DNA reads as TGTGCCAGCAGCTCCCAGCGGGAGGGTGTTACGCAGTATTTT. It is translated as CASSSQREGVTQYF. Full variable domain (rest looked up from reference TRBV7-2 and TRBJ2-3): GAGVSQSPSNKVTEKGKDVELRCDPISGHTALYWYRQSLGQGLEFLIYFQGNSAPDKSGLPSDRFSAERTGGSVSTLTIQRTQQEDSAVYLCASSSQREGVTQYFGPGTRLTVL.

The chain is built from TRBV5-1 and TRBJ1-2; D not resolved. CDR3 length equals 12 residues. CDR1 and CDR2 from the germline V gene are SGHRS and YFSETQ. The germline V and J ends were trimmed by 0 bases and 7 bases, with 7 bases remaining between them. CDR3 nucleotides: TGCGCCAGCAGCTTGGAGGGAACTGGCTACACCTTC. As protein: CASSLEGTGYTF.

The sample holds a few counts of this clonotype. This CDR3 reads CASSTGQTSTDTQYF. CDR3 nucleotide sequence: TGTGCCAGCAGCACGGGACAGACTAGCACAGATACGCAGTATTTT. The chain employs TRBV7-2 and TRBJ2-3; 7 nucleotides line up with TRBD1. V was pared by 5 bases and J by 0 bases, with 5 bases of the junction left unmatched. Germline CDR1 and CDR2: SGHTA and FQGNSA. The CDR3 length is 15 residues.

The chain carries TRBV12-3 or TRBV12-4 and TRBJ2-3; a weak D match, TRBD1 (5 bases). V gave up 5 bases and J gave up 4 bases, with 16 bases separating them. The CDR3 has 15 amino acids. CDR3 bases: TGTGCCAGCAGTCCCAGGGCCCCTCCCGCAGATACGCAGTATTTT. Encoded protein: CASSPRAPPADTQYF.

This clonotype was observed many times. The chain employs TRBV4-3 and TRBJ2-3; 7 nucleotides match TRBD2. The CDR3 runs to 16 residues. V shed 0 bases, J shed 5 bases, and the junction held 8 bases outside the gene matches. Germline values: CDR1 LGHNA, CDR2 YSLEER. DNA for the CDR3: TGCGCCAGCAGCCAAGATACGGGCGGGAGAGAAGATACGCAGTATTTT. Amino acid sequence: CASSQDTGGREDTQYF.

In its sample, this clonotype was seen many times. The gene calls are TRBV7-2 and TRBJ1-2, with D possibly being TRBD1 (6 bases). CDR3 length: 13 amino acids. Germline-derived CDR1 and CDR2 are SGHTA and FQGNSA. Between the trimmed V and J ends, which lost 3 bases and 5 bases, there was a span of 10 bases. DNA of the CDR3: TGTGCCAGCAGCTTGGACAGAGGATATGGCTACACCTTC. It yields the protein CASSLDRGYGYTF.

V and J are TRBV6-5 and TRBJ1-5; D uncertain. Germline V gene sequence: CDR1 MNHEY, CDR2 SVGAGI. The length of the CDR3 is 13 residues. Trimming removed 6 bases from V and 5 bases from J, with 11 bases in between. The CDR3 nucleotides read TGTGCCAGCAGGAGGGCGCCCCATCAGCCCCAGCATTTT. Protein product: CASRRAPHQPQHF.